The source of this T cell receptor (beta chain) is a study of GPR56 and killer-like receptors on CD4 memory cells (dated by TCRdb to between 2018 and 2021). Broadly, across the study: It was proposed in the study that human CD4+ memory T-cell differentiation and cytokine production potential are marked by progressive acquisition of KLRB1, KLRG1, GPR56 and then KLRF1. The study described its healthy blood donors as age-matched to the liver disease patients, who had a median age of approximately 67 years.

The germline V gene supplies CDR1 SQVTM and CDR2 ANQGSEA. The CDR3 has 12 amino acids, counting the end cysteine and phenylalanine. Nucleotide data are not available. Five KLR/GPR56-defined CD4+ populations were enriched by fluorescence-activated cell sorting before TCRbeta sequencing. To test whether memory differentiation follows a linear pathway, the researchers sequenced TCRbeta repertoires from five CD4+ T-cell subsets, each defined by expression of KLRB1, KLRG1, GPR56 and KLRF1. TCR-sequenced cells came from peripheral blood of healthy control individuals, reported as five donors in the TCRbeta analysis figure. Heparinized peripheral blood was collected, and every sample was processed within one hour of retrieval. To isolate peripheral blood mononuclear cells, blood was diluted 1:2 in PBS and put through Biocoll density gradient centrifugation at room temperature. Before flow sorting, CD4+ T cells were magnetically enriched from freshly isolated PBMCs using anti-CD4 MicroBeads. A BD FACSAria II was used to sort CD4+ T cells enriched from PBMCs of healthy donors according to marker expression. Surface staining used anti-KLRB1 clone 191B8, anti-KLRF1 clone 4A4.D10 and anti-KLRG1 clone REA261 antibodies from Miltenyi Biotec.

Sequencing was carried out with an Illumina HiSeq 2500. For construction of sequencing libraries, the recombined TCRbeta locus was amplified according to a previously published PCR protocol. The paper's processing steps were these. Any read whose average quality score fell below 30 was discarded, and IMSEQ was used to process the reads that remained. Clonotypes were defined by Vbeta gene, Jbeta gene and CDR3 amino acid sequence. The Morisita-Horn index, computed on the top 100 expanded clones, was used to measure repertoire overlap between populations. Clonal diversity was assessed with Rényi diversity profiles calculated on the top 100 expanded clones. TCRdb reprocessed the raw reads; every CDR3 protein sequence is a single record, and DNA is not supplied. These V and J calls originate from TCRdb's pipeline instead of the authors' own analysis. The table for this sample shows approximately 3,100 distinct CDR3 sequences. The top ten constitute roughly 3.1% of the sample.

Overall results and qualifications from the work: Clones dominating late populations 4 and 5 were also found in early populations 1 and 2, which the authors took as evidence for linear differentiation. Low clonal frequency was observed in the marker-negative population, and a progressive increase in clonal frequency, with a corresponding decrease in TCRbeta diversity, was observed along the proposed pathway. Rather than covering full repertoires, the diversity and similarity analyses were limited to the 100 most expanded clones in each population. Overlap of TCR repertoires was observed especially between the late populations 4 and 5, and partly population 3.

This clonotype is medium-sized (0.01 to 0.1%) by frequency; its count is not recorded. What this receptor recognizes is not known. This receptor was identified in a human donor in good health. Sequencing used memory CD4+ T cells from blood. The chain employs TRBV29-1 and TRBJ2-7; TCRdb's assignment of TRBD1 cannot be checked, as there is no DNA. This receptor has the CDR3 CSVGQGAFEQYF.